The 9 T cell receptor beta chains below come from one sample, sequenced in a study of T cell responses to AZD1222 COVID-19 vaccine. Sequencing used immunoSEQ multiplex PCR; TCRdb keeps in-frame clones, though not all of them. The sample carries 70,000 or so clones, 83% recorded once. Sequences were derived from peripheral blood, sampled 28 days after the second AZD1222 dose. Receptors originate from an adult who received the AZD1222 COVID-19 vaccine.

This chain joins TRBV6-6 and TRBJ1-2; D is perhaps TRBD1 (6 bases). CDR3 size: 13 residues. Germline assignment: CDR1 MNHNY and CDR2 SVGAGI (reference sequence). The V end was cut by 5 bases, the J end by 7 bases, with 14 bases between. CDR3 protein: CASSTTGSGGYTF. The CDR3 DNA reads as TGTGCCAGCAGTACTACAGGGTCGGGTGGCTACACCTTC.

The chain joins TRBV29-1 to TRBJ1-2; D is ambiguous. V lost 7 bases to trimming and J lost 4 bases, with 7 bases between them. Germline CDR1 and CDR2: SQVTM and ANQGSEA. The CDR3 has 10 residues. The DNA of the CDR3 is TGCAGCGCTAACGGCTATGGCTACACCTTC. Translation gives CSANGYGYTF.

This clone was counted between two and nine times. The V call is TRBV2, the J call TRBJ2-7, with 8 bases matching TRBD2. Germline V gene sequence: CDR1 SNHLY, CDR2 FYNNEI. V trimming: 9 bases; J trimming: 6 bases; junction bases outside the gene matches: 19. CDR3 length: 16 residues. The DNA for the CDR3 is TGTGCCAGGAGCAGAAACAGCGGGAGTCATCTCGGCGAGCAGTACTTC. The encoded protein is CARSRNSGSHLGEQYF.

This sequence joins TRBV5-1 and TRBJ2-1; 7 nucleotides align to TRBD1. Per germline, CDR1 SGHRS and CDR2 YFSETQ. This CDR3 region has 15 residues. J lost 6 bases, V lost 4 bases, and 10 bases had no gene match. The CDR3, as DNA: TGCGCCAGCAGCCAACAGGGGTTTGAGTTCAATGAGCAGTTCTTC. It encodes CASSQQGFEFNEQFF.

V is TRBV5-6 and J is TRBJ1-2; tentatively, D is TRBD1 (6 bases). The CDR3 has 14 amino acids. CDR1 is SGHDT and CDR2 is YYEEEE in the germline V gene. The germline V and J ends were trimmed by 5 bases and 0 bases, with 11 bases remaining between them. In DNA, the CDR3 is TGTGCCAGCAGTCCGGGACATACTAACTATGGCTACACCTTC. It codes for CASSPGHTNYGYTF.

The CDR3 coding sequence is TGTGCCTGGAATGGACAGGTAGCAAACACCATATATTTT. Translated: CAWNGQVANTIYF. The genes are TRBV30 and TRBJ1-3; 7 nucleotides align to TRBD1. The germline V gene has CDR1 GTSNPN and CDR2 SVGIG (reference sequence). V shed 4 bases, J shed 6 bases, and the junction held 6 bases outside the gene matches. The CDR3 contains 13 residues. Supplemented by reference TRBV30 and TRBJ1-3, the full variable domain reads SQTIHQWPATLVQPVGSPLSLECTVEGTSNPNLYWYRQAAGRGLQLLFYSVGIGQISSEVPQNLSASRPQDRQFILSSKKLLLSDSGFYLCAWNGQVANTIYFGEGSWLTVV.

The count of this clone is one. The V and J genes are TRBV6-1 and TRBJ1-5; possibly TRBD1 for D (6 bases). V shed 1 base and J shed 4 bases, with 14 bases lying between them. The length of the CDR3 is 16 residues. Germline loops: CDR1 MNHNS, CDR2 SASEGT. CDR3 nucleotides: TGTGCCAGCAGTGAAGGGGGAGGGGGTATTAATCAGCCCCAGCATTTT. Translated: CASSEGGGGINQPQHF.

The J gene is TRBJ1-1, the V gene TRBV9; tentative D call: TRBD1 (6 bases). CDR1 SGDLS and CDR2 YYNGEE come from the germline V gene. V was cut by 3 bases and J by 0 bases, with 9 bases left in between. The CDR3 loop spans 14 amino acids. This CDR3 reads CASSEGGMNTEAFF. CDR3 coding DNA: TGTGCCAGCAGCGAGGGGGGCATGAACACTGAAGCTTTCTTT.

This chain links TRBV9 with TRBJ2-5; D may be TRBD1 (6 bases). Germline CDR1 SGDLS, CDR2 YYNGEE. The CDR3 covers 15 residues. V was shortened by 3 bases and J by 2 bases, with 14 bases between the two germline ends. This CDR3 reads CASSATGNLQETQYF. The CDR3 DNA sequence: TGTGCCAGCAGCGCCACAGGGAACCTACAAGAGACCCAGTACTTC.